What follows describes a single TCR beta chain. The data originate from a study of T cells after yellow fever vaccination. TCRdb analysed the 5' RACE reads with MiXCR anew, one entry per CDR3 protein. Of a few hundred thousand distinct CDR3 sequences in the sample, around 4.5% were seen once. The sample in question was PBMCs, obtained 15 days after the yellow fever booster vaccination. The receptor was isolated from a man in his late teens or twenties who received the YFV17D yellow fever vaccine.

Here the CDR3 DNA reads TGTGCCAGTAGCTCCTTCGGGGGCATCTACGAGCAGTACTTC. Amino acids: CASSSFGGIYEQYF. The V and J genes are TRBV19 and TRBJ2-7; D may correspond to TRBD1 or TRBD2 (6 bases each). CDR3 length equals 14 residues. The germline gives CDR1 LNHDA, CDR2 SQIVND (reference sequence). Trimming pared 6 bases from V and 3 bases from J, leaving 15 bases between.